The T cell receptor beta chain under discussion was sequenced for a study of T cell changes during pregnancy in multiple sclerosis. This CDR3 has 13 amino acids. The V and J ends lost 7 bases and 6 bases respectively, with 13 bases between them. Germline CDR1 reads MNHEY; CDR2 reads SVGAGI. Some clones are missing from TCRdb's copy, which holds only in-frame ones; the method was immunoSEQ multiplex PCR. The sample contains about 110,000 clones, under 95% of which appear only once. Here the sequenced sample was peripheral blood, taken in the third trimester of pregnancy. The origin of this receptor is a female donor in good health, enrolled as a control in a pregnancy study. This chain connects TRBV6-5 to TRBJ1-5; weak D call: TRBD1 (6 bases). The CDR3 DNA reads as TGTGCCAGCAAAAAGAACAGGGTTCAGCCCCAGCATTTT. Protein: CASKKNRVQPQHF.